The sequence of this TCR beta chain was determined in a study of chemoradiotherapy in HPV16-positive cancers (dated by TCRdb to 2021 to 2024). A note on the overall study: Candidate HPV-specific T-cell clones and common TCR motifs were defined by functional T-cell assays performed on cells from two HPV16-positive patients. The study set out to ask whether T-cell immunity against the HPV oncoproteins E6 and E7 changes over the course of chemoradiotherapy and whether that immunity affects survival. The candidate HPV-specific TCRs and motifs were subsequently tracked in TCR repertoires obtained from roughly 90 patients with HPV-related cancers. The full study reports these points: Only a couple of HPV16-positive patients were used to derive the functional definition of HPV-specific T cells, and the survival association was reported for HPV16-positive patients. Expansion of candidate HPV-specific clones and E7-related TCR motifs was observed in the tumor microenvironment during treatment, whereas no such expansion was observed for non-HPV-specific T cells. In HPV16-positive patients, expansion of HPV-responsive T cells during chemoradiotherapy was associated with improved recurrence-free survival.

The CDR3 numbers 17 residues from cysteine through phenylalanine. The read is trimmed to its CDR3 DNA, 51 bases read in frame from base 1. Germline trimming: 3 bases from V, 3 bases from J; junction bases outside gene matches: 14. The CDR1 and CDR2 encoded by the germline V gene (reference sequence) are GTSNPN and SVGIG. The library came from the immunoSEQ multiplex PCR assay. This immuneACCESS table, as held by TCRdb, lists in-frame sequences with V and J called but not all clones. Of the missing ones, under half trace to an unresolved V gene in checked studies; the others have no known cause. The sample records about 68,000 clones, about nine tenths of which are singletons. The top ten clones comprise 4% to 4.5% of the sample. To note about this clone: This receptor's antigen is unknown. No base-level quality is on record; no much larger clone is a single base apart.

Because repertoires were sampled repeatedly during chemoradiotherapy, clonal expansion in the tumor microenvironment could be followed. The receptor chain draws on TRBV30 and TRBJ2-7, with TRBD1 matching 10 junction bases. The clonotype comes from a human donor with HPV-associated anogenital cancer. The sample here was blood, taken from a patient who underwent chemoradiotherapy. CDR3 reads: CAWRNPGQGRSGYEQYF. The nucleotides are TGTGCCTGGAGGAACCCGGGACAGGGGCGAAGTGGCTACGAGCAGTACTTC.